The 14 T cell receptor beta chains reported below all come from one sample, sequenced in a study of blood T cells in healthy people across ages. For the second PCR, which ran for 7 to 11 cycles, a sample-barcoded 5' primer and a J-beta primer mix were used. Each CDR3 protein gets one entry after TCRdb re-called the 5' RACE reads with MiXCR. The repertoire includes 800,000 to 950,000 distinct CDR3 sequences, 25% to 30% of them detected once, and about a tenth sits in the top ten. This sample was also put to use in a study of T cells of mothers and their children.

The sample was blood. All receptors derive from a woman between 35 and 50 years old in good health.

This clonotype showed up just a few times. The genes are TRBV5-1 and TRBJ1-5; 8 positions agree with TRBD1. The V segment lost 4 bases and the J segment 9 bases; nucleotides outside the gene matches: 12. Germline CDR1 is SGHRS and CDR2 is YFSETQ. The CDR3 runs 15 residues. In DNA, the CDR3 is TGCGCCAGCAGCGAGACAGGGGTCGGGGCGTCGCCCCAGCATTTT. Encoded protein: CASSETGVGASPQHF. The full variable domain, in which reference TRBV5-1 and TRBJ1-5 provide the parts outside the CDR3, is KAGVTQTPRYLIKTRGQQVTLSCSPISGHRSVSWYQQTPGQGLQFLFEYFSETQRNKGNFPGRFSGRQFSNSRSEMNVSTLELGDSALYLCASSETGVGASPQHFGDGTRLSIL.

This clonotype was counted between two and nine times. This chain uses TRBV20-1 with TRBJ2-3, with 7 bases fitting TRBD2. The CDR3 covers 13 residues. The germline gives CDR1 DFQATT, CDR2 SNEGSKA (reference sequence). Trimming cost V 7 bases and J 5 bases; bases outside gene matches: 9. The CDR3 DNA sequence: TGCAGTGTCCCCGGGGTAGCGGGAGATACGCAGTATTTT. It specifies CSVPGVAGDTQYF.

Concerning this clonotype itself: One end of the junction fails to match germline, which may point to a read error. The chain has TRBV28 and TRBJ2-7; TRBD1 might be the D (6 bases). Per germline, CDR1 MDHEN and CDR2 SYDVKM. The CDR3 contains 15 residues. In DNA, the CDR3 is TGTGCCAGCAGTTTCCGGGGACAAAGCTCCTGCGAGCAGTACTTC. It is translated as CASSFRGQSSCEQYF.

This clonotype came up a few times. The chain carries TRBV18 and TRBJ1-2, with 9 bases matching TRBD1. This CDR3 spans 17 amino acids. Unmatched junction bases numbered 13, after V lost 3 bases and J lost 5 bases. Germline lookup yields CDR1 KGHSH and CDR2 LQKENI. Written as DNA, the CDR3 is TGTGCCAGCTCACCGCCCGTGGCACAGGGGGCTTGGTATGGCTACACCTTC. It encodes CASSPPVAQGAWYGYTF. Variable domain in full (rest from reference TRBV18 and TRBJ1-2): NAGVMQNPRHLVRRRGQEARLRCSPMKGHSHVYWYRQLPEEGLKFMVYLQKENIIDESGMPKERFSAEFPKEGPSILRIQQVVRGDSAAYFCASSPPVAQGAWYGYTFGSGTRLTVV.

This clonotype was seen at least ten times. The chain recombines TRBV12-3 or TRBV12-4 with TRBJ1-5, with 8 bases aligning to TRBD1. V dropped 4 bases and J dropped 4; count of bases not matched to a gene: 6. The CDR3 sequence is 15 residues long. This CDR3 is CASSSQGQGNQPQHF. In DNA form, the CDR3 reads TGTGCCAGCAGTTCACAAGGACAGGGAAATCAGCCCCAGCATTTT.

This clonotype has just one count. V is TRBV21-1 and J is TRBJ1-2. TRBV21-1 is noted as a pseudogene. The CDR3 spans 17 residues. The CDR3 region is CASTKEGRINAGYGYTF. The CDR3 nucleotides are TGTGCCAGCACCAAGGAGGGACGGATTAATGCCGGCTATGGCTACACCTTC.

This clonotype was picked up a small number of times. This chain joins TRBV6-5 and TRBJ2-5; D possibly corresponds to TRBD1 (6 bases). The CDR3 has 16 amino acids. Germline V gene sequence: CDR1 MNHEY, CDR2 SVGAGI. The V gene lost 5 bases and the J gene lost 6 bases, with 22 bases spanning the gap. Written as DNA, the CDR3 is TGTGCCAGCAGTCAGGGGACCCCCTATATTTATAAGACCCAGTACTTC. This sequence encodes CASSQGTPYIYKTQYF.

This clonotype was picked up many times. This chain's CDR3 is CASSQDSGRYYEQYF. The DNA for the CDR3 is TGTGCCAGCAGCCAAGATTCAGGCCGATACTACGAGCAGTACTTC. J is TRBJ2-7 and V is TRBV3-1; D is undetermined. V lost 0 bases and J lost 3, with 12 bases in between. The CDR3 contains 15 residues. The germline gives CDR1 LGHDT, CDR2 YNNKEL (reference sequence).

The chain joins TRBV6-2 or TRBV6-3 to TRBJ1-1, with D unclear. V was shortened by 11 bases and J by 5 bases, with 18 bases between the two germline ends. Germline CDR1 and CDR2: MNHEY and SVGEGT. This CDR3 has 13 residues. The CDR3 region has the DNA TGTGCCTCAACAACGTCGCTGGGGACTGAAGCTTTCTTT. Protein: CASTTSLGTEAFF.

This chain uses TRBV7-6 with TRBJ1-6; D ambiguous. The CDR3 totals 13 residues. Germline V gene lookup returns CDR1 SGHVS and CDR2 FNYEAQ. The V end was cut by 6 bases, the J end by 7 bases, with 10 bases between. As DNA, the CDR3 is TGTGCCAGCAGATCCAACTTCAATTCACCCCTCCACTTT. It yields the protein CASRSNFNSPLHF.

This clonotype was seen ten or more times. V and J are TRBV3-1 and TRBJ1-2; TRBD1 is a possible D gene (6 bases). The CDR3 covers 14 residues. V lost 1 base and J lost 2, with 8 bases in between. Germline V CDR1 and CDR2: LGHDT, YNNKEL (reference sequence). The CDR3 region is CASSQATGNYGYTF. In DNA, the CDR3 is TGTGCCAGCAGCCAAGCCACAGGGAACTATGGCTACACCTTC.

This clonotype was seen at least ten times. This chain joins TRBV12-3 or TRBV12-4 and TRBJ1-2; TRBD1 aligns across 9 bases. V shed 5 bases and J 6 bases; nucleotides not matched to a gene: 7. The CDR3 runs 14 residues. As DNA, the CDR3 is TGTGCCAGCAGTATAGACAGGGGGAAAAATGGCTACACCTTC. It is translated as CASSIDRGKNGYTF.

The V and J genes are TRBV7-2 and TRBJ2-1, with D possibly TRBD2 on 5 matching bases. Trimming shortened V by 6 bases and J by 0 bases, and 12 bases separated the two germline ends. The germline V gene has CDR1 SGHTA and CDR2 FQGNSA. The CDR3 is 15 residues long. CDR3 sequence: CASRNRGSSYNEQFF. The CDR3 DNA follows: TGTGCCAGCAGGAATCGAGGGAGCTCCTACAATGAGCAGTTCTTC.

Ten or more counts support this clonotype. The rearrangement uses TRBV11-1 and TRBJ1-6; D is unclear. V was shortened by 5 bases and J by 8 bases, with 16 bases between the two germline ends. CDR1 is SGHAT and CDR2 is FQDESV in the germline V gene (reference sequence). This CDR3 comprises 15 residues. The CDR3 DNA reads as TGTGCCAGCAGCCCTGAAGGGCGAACAGATTCACCCCTCCACTTT. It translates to CASSPEGRTDSPLHF.